The clone carrying this T cell receptor (beta chain) was recorded many times. Its antigen remains unknown. At one end the junction does not follow the germline gene, possibly because of a read error. This entry is derived from a study of identical twins. Study-wide points: In monozygotic twins, models underestimated the sharing of out-of-frame TCR alpha.

TCRdb recomputed calls from the 5' RACE reads with MiXCR, one row per CDR3 protein. The sample gives 240,000 or so distinct CDR3 sequences, 5.5% to 7% of which show up once; roughly 3.6% is in the top ten. The CDR3 contains 13 residues. In germline, CDR1 is SGDLS, CDR2 YYNGEE. These same records also appear under a second study, on yellow fever vaccine responses in identical twins.

V gene TRBV9 combines with J gene TRBJ2-7; 11 bases align to TRBD2. Sequenced sample: memory (CD45RO+) T cells sorted from blood. The receptor was derived from a woman aged 18 to 35 in good health. The CDR3, as DNA: TGTGCCAGCAGCGTAGGCCGTAGCGGGAGGGCCCACTTC. Its translation is CASSVGRSGRAHF.